The text below deals with one T cell receptor beta chain. This record belongs to a study of CD8 T cells in Susac syndrome. The ends were cut back, 4 bases at V and 0 bases at J, with 12 bases in the middle. Looked up from germline, CDR1 is MGHRA and CDR2 is YSYEKL. This CDR3 spans 16 amino acids. Random-hexamer reverse transcription was applied to roughly 0.5 to 1 ug RNA. Via MiXCR, TCRdb re-called the immunoSEQ multiplex PCR reads, giving one row per CDR3 protein. Of some 110,000 distinct CDR3 sequences listed, 90% to 95% are singletons. The sequencing input was CD4+ T cells from PBMCs. The source of this sequence is a human donor with multiple sclerosis. V gene TRBV4-1 combines with J gene TRBJ1-4, with D maybe TRBD1 (5 bases). In nucleotides, the CDR3 is TGCGCCAGCAGCCCCGGTGGACATCCAACTAATGAAAAACTGTTTTTT. Protein: CASSPGGHPTNEKLFF.